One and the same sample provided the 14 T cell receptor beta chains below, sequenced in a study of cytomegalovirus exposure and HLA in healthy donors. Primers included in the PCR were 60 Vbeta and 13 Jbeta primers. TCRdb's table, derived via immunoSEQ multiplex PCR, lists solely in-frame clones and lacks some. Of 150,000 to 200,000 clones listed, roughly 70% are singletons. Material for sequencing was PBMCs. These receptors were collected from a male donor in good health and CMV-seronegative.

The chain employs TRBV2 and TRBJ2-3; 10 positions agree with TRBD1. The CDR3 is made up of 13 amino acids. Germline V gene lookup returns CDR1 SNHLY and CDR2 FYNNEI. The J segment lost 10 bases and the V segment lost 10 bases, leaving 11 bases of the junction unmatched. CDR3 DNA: TGTGCCACTACACTCGGGACAGGGGTAGCGCAGTATTTT. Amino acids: CATTLGTGVAQYF.

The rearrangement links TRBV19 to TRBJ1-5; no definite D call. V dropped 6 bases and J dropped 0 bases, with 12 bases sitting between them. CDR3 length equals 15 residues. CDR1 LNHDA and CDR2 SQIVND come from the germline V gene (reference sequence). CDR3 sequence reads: CASRRPEFSNQPQHF. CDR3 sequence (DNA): TGTGCCAGTAGGCGGCCAGAGTTTAGCAATCAGCCCCAGCATTTT.

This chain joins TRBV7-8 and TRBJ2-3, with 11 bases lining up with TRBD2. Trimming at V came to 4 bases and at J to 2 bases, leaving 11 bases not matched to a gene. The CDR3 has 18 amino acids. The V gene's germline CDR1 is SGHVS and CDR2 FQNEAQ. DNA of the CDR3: TGTGCCAGCAGCTCCCGACTAGCGGGAAGCAGTTTCACAGATACGCAGTATTTT. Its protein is CASSSRLAGSSFTDTQYF.

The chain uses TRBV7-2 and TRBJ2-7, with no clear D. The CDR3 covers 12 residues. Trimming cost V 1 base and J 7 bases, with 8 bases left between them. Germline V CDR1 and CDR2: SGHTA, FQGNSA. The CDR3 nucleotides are TGTGCCAGCAGCTTAGTCCCGGGTGAGCAGTACTTC. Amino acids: CASSLVPGEQYF.

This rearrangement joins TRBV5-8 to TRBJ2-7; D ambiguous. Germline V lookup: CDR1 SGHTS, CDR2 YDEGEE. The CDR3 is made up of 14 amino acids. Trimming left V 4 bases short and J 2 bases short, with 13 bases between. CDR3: CASSDDLGAYEQYF. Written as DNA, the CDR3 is TGTGCCAGCAGCGACGATCTAGGAGCCTACGAGCAGTACTTC.

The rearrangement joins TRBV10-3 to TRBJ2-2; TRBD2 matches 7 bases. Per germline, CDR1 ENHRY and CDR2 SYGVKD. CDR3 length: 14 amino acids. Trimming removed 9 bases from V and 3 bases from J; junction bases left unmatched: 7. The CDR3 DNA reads TGTGCCATGCAGCGGGGCGAATACACCGGGGAGCTGTTTTTT. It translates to CAMQRGEYTGELFF.

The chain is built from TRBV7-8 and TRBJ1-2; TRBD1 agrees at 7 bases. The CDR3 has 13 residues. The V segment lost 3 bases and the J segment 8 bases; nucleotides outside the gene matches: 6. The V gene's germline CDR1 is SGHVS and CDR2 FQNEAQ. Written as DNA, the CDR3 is TGTGCCAGCAGCTTGGACAGGCGGAGAGGCTACACCTTC. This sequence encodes CASSLDRRRGYTF.

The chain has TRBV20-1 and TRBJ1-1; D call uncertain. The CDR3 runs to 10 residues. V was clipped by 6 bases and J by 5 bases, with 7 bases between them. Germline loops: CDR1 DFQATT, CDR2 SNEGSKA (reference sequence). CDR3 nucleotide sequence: TGCAGTGCCCTGAGGACTGAAGCTTTCTTT. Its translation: CSALRTEAFF.

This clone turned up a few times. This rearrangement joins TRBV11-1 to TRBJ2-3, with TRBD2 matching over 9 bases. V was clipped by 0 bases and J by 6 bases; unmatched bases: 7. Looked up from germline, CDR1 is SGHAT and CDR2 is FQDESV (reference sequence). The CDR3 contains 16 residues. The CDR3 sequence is CASSLAISGRGDTQYF. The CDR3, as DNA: TGTGCCAGCAGCTTAGCGATTAGCGGGAGAGGGGATACGCAGTATTTT.

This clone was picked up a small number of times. Here the CDR3 DNA reads TGTGCCAGCAGCGCCCCCGGGGATACGCAGTATTTT. It codes for CASSAPGDTQYF. V is TRBV11-2 and J is TRBJ2-3; D call uncertain. The CDR3 length is 12 residues. The V gene lost 5 bases and the J gene lost 6 bases, with 9 bases spanning the gap. The V gene's germline CDR1 is SGHAT and CDR2 FQNNGV.

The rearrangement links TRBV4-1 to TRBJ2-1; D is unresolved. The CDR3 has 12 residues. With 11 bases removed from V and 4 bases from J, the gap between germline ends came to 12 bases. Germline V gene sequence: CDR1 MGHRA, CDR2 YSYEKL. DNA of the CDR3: TGCGCCCCCCGGTATCTTTACAATGAGCAGTTCTTC. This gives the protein CAPRYLYNEQFF.

The CDR3 is CASSPSRAYEQYF. The CDR3 DNA is TGTGCCAGCAGCCCCTCGAGGGCCTACGAGCAGTACTTC. V and J are TRBV7-2 and TRBJ2-7; D might be TRBD2 (5 bases). Trimming took 5 bases from V and 2 from J, leaving 10 bases between them. The CDR3 extends over 13 amino acids. CDR1 is SGHTA, CDR2 FQGNSA, per germline.

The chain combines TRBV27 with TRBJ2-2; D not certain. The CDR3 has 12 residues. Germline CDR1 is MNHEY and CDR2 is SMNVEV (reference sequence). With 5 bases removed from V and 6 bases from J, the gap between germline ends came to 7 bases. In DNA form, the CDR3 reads TGTGCCAGCAGTACCGGTGCCGGGGAGCTGTTTTTT. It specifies CASSTGAGELFF.

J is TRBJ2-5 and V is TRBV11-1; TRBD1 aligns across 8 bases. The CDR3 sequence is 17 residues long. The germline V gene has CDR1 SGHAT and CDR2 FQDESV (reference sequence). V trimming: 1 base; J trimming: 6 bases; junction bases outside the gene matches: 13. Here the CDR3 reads CASSLEDPRTGKQTQYF. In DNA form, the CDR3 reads TGTGCCAGCAGCTTAGAGGACCCACGGACAGGGAAACAGACCCAGTACTTC. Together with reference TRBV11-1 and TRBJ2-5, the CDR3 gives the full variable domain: EAEVAQSPRYKITEKSQAVAFWCDPISGHATLYWYRQILGQGPELLVQFQDESVVDDSQLPKDRFSAERLKGVDSTLKIQPAELGDSAMYLCASSLEDPRTGKQTQYFGPGTRLLVL.